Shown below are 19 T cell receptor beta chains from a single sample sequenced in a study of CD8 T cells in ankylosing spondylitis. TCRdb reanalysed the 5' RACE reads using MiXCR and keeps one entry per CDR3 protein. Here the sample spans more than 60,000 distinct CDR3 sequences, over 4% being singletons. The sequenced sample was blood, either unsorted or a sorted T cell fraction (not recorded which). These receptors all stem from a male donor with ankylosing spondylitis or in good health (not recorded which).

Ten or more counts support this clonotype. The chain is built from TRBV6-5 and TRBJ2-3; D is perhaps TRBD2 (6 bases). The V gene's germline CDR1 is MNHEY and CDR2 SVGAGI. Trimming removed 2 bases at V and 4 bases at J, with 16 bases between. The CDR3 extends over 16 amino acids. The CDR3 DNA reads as TGTGCCAGCAGTTACAGGGAGGCCGGGGATCCAGATACGCAGTATTTT. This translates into CASSYREAGDPDTQYF.

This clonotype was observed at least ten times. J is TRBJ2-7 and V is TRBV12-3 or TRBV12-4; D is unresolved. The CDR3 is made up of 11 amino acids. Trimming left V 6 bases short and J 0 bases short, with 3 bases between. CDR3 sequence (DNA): TGTGCCAGCAGCGGCTCCTACGAGCAGTACTTC. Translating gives CASSGSYEQYF.

CDR3 DNA sequence: TGTGTCACCAGGGCCCTGGACAGGCGGAACACTGAAGCTTTCTTT. It yields the protein CVTRALDRRNTEAFF. V gene TRBV3-1 combines with J gene TRBJ1-1, with 7 bases aligning to TRBD1. This CDR3 has 15 amino acids. The germline CDR1 and CDR2 sequences are LGHDT and YNNKEL (reference sequence).

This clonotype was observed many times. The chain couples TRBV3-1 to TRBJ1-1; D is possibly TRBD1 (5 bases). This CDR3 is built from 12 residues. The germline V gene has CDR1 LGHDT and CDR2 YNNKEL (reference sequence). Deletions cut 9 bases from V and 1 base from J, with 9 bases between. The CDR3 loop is CASQGRNTEAFF. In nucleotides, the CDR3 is TGTGCCAGTCAGGGACGGAACACTGAAGCTTTCTTT.

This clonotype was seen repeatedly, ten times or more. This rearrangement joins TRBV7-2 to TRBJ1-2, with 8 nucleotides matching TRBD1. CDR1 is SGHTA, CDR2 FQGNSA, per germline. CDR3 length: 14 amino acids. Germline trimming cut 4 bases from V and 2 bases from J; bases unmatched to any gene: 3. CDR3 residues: CASSSGQDNYGYTF. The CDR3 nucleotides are TGTGCCAGCAGCTCGGGACAGGACAACTATGGCTACACCTTC.

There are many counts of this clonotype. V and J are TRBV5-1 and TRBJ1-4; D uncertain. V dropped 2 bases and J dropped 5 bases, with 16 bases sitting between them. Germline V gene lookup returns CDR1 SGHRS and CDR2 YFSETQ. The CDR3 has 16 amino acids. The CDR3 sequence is CASSFSVGVGNEKLFF. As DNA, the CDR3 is TGCGCCAGCAGCTTCTCGGTTGGGGTGGGAAATGAAAAACTGTTTTTT.

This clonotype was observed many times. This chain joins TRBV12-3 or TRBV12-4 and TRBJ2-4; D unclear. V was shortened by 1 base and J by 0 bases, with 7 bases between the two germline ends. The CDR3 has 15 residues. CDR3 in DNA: TGTGCCAGCAGTTTAGACCGAATAGCCAAAAACATTCAGTACTTC. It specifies CASSLDRIAKNIQYF.

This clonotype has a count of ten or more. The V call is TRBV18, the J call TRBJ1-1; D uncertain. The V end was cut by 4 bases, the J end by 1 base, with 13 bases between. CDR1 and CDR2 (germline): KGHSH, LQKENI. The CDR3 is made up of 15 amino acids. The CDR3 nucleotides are TGTGCCAGCTCACAATATTCGACAACGAACACTGAAGCTTTCTTT. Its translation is CASSQYSTTNTEAFF. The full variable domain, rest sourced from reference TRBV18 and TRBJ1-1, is NAGVMQNPRHLVRRRGQEARLRCSPMKGHSHVYWYRQLPEEGLKFMVYLQKENIIDESGMPKERFSAEFPKEGPSILRIQQVVRGDSAAYFCASSQYSTTNTEAFFGQGTRLTVV.

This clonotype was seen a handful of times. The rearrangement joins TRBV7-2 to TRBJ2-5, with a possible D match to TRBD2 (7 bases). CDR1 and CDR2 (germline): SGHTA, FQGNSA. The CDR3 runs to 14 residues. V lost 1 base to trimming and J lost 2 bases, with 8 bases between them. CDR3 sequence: CASSLEGGQETQYF. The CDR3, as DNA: TGTGCCAGCAGCTTAGAGGGGGGGCAAGAGACCCAGTACTTC.

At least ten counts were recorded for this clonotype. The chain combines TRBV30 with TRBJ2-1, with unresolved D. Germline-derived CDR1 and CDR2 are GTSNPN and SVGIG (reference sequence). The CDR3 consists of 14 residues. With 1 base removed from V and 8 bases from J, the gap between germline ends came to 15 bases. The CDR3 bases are TGTGCCTGGAGTGGGAGCAGAGACGGCGATGAGCAGTTCTTC. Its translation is CAWSGSRDGDEQFF.

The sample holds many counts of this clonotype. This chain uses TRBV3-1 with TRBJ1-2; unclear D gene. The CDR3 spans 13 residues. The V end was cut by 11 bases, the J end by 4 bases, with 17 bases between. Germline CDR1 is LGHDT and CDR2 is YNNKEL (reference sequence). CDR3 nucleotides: TGTGCCTCTAGGACCTCCCATCGCTATGGCTACACCTTC. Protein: CASRTSHRYGYTF.

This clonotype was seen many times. Here the CDR3 reads CASRGAGIHEQYF. CDR3 DNA: TGTGCCAGCAGGGGGGCAGGGATCCACGAGCAGTACTTC. The V gene is TRBV6-1, the J gene TRBJ2-7, with D possibly being TRBD1 (6 bases). Germline CDR1 reads MNHNS; CDR2 reads SASEGT. This CDR3 spans 13 amino acids. The germline V and J ends were trimmed by 6 bases and 5 bases, with 14 bases remaining between them.

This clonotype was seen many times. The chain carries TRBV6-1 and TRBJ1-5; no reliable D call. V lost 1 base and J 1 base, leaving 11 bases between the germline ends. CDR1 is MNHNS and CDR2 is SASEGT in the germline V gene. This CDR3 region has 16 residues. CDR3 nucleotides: TGTGCCAGCAGTGAAGTGTTCACTAGAAGCAATCAGCCCCAGCATTTT. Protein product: CASSEVFTRSNQPQHF.

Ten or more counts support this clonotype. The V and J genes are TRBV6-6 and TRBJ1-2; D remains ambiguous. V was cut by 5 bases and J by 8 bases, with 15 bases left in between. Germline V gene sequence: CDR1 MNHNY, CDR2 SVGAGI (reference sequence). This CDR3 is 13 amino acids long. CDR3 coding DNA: TGTGCCAGCAGTCCCCCTCTCGTGGAAGGCTACACCTTC. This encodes CASSPPLVEGYTF.

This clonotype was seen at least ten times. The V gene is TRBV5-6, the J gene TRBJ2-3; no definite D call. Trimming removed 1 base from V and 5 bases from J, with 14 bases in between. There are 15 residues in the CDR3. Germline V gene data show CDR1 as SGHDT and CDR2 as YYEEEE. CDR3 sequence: CASSLKGWYGDTQYF. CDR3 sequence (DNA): TGTGCCAGCAGCTTGAAGGGATGGTACGGAGATACGCAGTATTTT.

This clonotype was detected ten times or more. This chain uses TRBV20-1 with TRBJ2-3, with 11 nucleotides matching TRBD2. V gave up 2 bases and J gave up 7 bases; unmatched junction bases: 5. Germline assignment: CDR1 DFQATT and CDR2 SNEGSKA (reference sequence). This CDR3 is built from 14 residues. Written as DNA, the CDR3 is TGCAGTGCTAGACCGACTAGCGGGGCGAATACGCAGTATTTT. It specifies CSARPTSGANTQYF.

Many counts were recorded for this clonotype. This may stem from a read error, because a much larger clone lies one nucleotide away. The CDR3 DNA is TGCTGTGCTAGAGATCGGTTTTTTAGCGGGGGCGGATGGACAGATACGCAGTATTTT. Its protein product is CCARDRFFSGGGWTDTQYF. J is TRBJ2-3 and V is TRBV20-1; TRBD2 matches at 9 bases. The CDR3 covers 19 residues. CDR1 and CDR2 from the germline V gene are DFQATT and SNEGSKA (reference sequence).

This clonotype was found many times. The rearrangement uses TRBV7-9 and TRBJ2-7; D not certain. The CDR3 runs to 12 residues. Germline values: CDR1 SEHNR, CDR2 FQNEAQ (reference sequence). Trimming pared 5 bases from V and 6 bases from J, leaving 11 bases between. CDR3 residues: CASSTQLREQYF. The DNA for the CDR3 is TGTGCCAGCAGCACTCAATTACGCGAGCAGTACTTC.

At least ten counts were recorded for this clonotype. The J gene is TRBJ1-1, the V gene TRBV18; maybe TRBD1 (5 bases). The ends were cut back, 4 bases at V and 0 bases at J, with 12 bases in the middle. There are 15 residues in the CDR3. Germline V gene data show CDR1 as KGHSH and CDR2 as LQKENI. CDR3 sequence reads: CASSRQRTMNTEAFF. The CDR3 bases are TGTGCCAGCTCACGACAGAGAACCATGAACACTGAAGCTTTCTTT. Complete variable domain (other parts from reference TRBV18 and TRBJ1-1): NAGVMQNPRHLVRRRGQEARLRCSPMKGHSHVYWYRQLPEEGLKFMVYLQKENIIDESGMPKERFSAEFPKEGPSILRIQQVVRGDSAAYFCASSRQRTMNTEAFFGQGTRLTVV.